The next 2 T cell receptor beta chains were all read from a single sample in a study of radiotherapy plus CTLA-4 blockade in lung cancer. Clones were sequenced by immunoSEQ multiplex PCR, and TCRdb holds only the in-frame ones, with some missing. The table shows about 80,000 clones, with 84% occurring only once. The source was peripheral blood, collected from a patient treated with radiotherapy plus ipilimumab. These receptors were taken from a human donor with non-small cell lung cancer who had stable disease on radiotherapy plus ipilimumab.

This clone is a singleton in its sample. This chain links TRBV5-4 with TRBJ2-5; 8 positions agree with TRBD2. V shed 4 bases, J shed 0 bases, and the junction held 8 bases outside the gene matches. The germline CDR1 and CDR2 sequences are SGHNT and YYREEE (reference sequence). The CDR3 extends over 16 amino acids. CDR3 amino acids: CASSHLAGGYQETQYF. The DNA of the CDR3 is TGTGCCAGCAGCCACCTGGCGGGGGGTTACCAAGAGACCCAGTACTTC. Together with reference TRBV5-4 and TRBJ2-5, the CDR3 gives the full variable domain: ETGVTQSPTHLIKTRGQQVTLRCSSQSGHNTVSWYQQALGQGPQFIFQYYREEENGRGNFPPRFSGLQFPNYSSELNVNALELDDSALYLCASSHLAGGYQETQYFGPGTRLLVL.

The gene calls are TRBV29-1 and TRBJ2-7; D perhaps matches TRBD2 (7 bases). V lost 4 bases, J lost 5 bases, and 15 bases lay in between. The germline V gene has CDR1 SQVTM and CDR2 ANQGSEA. This CDR3 is 13 amino acids long. The CDR3 reads CSVARGGADEQYF. The DNA for the CDR3 is TGCAGCGTTGCCCGAGGGGGGGCGGACGAGCAGTACTTC.